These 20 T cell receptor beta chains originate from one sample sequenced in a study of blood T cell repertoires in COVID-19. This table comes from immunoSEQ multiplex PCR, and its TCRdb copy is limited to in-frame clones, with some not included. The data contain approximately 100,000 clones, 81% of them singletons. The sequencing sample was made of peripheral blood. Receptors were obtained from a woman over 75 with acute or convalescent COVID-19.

The CDR3 spells CASSFGGLGTEAFF. The CDR3 bases are TGTGCCAGCAGCTTTGGGGGCCTGGGAACTGAAGCTTTCTTT. The genes are TRBV7-9 and TRBJ1-1; perhaps TRBD1 as D (6 bases). CDR1 and CDR2 (germline): SEHNR, FQNEAQ (reference sequence). The V gene lost 3 bases and the J gene lost 5 bases, with 13 bases spanning the gap. The CDR3 loop spans 14 amino acids.

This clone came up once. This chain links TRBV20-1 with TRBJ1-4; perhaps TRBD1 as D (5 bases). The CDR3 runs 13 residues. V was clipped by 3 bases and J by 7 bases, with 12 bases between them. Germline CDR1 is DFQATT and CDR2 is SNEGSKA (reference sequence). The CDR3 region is CSASPGRAEKLFF. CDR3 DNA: TGCAGTGCTAGTCCGGGCAGGGCTGAAAAACTGTTTTTT.

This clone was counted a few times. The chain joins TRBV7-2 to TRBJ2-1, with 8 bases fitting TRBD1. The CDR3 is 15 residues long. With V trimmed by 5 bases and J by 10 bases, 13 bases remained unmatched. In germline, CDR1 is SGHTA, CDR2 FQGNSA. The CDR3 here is CASSLLNQDREEQFF. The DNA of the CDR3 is TGTGCCAGCAGCCTATTAAACCAGGACAGGGAGGAGCAGTTCTTC.

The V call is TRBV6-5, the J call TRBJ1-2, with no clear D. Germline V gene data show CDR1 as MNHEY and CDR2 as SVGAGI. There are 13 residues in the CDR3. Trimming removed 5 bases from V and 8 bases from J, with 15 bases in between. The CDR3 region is CASSLLRGNGYTF. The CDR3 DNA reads TGTGCCAGCAGTCTCCTTAGAGGGAACGGCTACACCTTC.

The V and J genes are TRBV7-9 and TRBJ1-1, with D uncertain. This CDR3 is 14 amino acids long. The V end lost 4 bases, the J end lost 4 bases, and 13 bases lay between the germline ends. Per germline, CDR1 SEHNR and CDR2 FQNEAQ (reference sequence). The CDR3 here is CASSSPPEVTEAFF. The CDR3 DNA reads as TGTGCCAGCAGCTCCCCTCCAGAGGTCACTGAAGCTTTCTTT.

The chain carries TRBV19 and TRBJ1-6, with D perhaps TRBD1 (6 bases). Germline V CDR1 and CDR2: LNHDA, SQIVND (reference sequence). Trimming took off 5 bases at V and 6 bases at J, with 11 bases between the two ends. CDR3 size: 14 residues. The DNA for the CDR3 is TGTGCCAGTAGTGAGGGGGTTACTAATTCACCCCTCCACTTT. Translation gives CASSEGVTNSPLHF.

CDR3 bases: TGTGCCAGCAGCTTAGGGACAGAGGGAAACACCATATATTTT. Residues: CASSLGTEGNTIYF. The J gene is TRBJ1-3, the V gene TRBV11-2; D is possibly TRBD1 (6 bases). Germline CDR1 reads SGHAT; CDR2 reads FQNNGV. V was shortened by 1 base and J by 4 bases, with 8 bases between the two germline ends. The CDR3 is 14 residues long.

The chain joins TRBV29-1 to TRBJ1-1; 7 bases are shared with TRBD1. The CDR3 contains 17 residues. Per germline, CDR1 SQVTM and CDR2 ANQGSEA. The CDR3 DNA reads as TGCAGTGGAAGGGGAGCACCGGGACAGAGGATGGGTACTGAAGCTTTCTTT. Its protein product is CSGRGAPGQRMGTEAFF.

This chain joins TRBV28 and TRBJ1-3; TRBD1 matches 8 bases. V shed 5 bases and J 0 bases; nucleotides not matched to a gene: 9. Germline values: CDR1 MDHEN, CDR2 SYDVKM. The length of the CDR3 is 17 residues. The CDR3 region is CASSPFAGQVSGNTIYF. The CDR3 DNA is TGTGCCAGCAGTCCCTTTGCGGGACAGGTCTCTGGAAACACCATATATTTT. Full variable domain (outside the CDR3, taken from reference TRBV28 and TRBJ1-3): DVKVTQSSRYLVKRTGEKVFLECVQDMDHENMFWYRQDPGLGLRLIYFSYDVKMKEKGDIPEGYSVSREKKERFSLILESASTNQTSMYLCASSPFAGQVSGNTIYFGEGSWLTVV.

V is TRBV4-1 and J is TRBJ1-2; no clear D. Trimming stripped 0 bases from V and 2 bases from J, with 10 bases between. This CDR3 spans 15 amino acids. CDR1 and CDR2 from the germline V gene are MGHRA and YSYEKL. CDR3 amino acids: CASSQDISLNYGYTF. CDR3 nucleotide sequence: TGCGCCAGCAGCCAAGATATTTCGCTAAACTATGGCTACACCTTC.

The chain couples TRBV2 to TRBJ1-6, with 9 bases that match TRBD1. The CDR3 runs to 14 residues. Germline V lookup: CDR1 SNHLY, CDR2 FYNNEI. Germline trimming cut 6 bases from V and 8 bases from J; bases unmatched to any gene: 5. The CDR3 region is CASRKDRGDSPLHF. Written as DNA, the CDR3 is TGTGCCAGCAGGAAAGACAGGGGGGATTCACCCCTCCACTTT.

The CDR3, as DNA: TGTGCCAGCAGTTTATCAGGGGCTGAAGCTTTCTTT. Protein: CASSLSGAEAFF. This sequence joins TRBV28 and TRBJ1-1, with D perhaps matching TRBD1 (6 bases). The CDR3 length is 12 residues. Germline CDR1 reads MDHEN; CDR2 reads SYDVKM. The V end was cut by 1 base, the J end by 6 bases, with 6 bases between.

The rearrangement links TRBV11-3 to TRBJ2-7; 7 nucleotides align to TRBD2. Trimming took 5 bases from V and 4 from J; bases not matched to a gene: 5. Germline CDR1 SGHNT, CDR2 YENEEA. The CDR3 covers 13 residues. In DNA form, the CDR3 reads TGTGCCAGCAGCCGGGGGGAGGGGTACGAGCAGTACTTC. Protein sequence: CASSRGEGYEQYF.

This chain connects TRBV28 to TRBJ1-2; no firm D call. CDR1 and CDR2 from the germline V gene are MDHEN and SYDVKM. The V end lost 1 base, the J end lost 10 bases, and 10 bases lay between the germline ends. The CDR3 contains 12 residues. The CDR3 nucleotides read TGTGCCAGCAGTTTATTATCGGTAAACTACACCTTC. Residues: CASSLLSVNYTF.

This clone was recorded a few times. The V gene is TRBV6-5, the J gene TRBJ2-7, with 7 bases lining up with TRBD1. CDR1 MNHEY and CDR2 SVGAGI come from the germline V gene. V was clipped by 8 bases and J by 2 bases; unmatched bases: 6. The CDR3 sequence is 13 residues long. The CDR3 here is CASGKTGPYEQYV. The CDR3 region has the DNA TGTGCCAGCGGAAAGACAGGGCCCTACGAGCAGTACGTC.

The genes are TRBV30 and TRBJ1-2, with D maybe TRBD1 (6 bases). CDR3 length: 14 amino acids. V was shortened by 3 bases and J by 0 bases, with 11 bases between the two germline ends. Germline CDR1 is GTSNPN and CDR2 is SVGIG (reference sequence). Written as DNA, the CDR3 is TGTGCCTGGAGGACAGGAGTTACTAACTATGGCTACACCTTC. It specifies CAWRTGVTNYGYTF.

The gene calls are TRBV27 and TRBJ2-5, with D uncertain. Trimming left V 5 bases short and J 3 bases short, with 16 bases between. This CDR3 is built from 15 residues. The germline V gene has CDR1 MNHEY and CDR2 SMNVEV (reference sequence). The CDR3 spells CASSPTDRMKETQYF. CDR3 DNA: TGTGCCAGCAGTCCAACAGACCGCATGAAAGAGACCCAGTACTTC.

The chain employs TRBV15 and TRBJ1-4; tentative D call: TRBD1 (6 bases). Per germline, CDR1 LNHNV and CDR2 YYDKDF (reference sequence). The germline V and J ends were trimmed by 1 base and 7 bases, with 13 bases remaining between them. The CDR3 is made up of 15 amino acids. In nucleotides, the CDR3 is TGTGCCACCAGCAGAGGGGTACAGGGTGCTGAAAAACTGTTTTTT. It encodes CATSRGVQGAEKLFF.

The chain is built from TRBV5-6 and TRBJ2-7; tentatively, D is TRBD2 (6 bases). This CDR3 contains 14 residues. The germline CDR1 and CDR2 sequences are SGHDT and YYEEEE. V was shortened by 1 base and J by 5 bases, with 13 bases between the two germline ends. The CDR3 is CASSLFGGVNEQYF. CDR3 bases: TGTGCCAGCAGCTTGTTCGGGGGAGTCAACGAGCAGTACTTC.

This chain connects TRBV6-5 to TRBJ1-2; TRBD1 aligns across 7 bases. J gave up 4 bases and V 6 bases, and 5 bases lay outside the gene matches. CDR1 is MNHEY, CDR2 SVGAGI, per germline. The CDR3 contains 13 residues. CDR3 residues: CASRTGTAYGYTF. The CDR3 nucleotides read TGTGCCAGCAGAACCGGGACAGCCTATGGCTACACCTTC.